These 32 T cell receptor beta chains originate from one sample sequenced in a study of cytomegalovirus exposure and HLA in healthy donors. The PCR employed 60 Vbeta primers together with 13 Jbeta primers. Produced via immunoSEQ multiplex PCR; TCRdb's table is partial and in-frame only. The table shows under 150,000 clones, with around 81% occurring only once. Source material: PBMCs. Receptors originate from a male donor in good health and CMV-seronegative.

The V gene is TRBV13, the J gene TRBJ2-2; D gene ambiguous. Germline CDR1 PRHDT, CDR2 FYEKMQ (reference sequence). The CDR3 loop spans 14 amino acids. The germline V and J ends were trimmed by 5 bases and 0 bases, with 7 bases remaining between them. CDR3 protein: CASSPMSNTGELFF. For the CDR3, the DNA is TGTGCCAGCAGCCCTATGTCGAACACCGGGGAGCTGTTTTTT.

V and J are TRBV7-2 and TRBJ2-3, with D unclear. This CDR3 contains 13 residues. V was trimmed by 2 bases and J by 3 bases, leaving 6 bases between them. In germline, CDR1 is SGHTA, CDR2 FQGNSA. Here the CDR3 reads CASSLRRTDTQYF. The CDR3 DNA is TGTGCCAGCAGCTTAAGGCGGACAGATACGCAGTATTTT.

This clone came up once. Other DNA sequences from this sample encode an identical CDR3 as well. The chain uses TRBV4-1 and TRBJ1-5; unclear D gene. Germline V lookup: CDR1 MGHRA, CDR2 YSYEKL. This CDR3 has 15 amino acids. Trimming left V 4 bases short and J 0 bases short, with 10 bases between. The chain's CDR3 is CASSLGGDSNQPQHF. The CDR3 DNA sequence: TGCGCCAGCAGCCTCGGCGGGGATAGCAATCAGCCCCAGCATTTT.

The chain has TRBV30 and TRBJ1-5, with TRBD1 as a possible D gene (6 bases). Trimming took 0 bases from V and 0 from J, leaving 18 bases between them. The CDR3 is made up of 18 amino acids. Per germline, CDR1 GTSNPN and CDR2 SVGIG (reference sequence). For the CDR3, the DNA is TGTGCCTGGAGTGTGACGAGGAGCGGGGGCCGTAGCAATCAGCCCCAGCATTTT. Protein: CAWSVTRSGGRSNQPQHF. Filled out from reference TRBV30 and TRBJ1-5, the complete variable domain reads SQTIHQWPATLVQPVGSPLSLECTVEGTSNPNLYWYRQAAGRGLQLLFYSVGIGQISSEVPQNLSASRPQDRQFILSSKKLLLSDSGFYLCAWSVTRSGGRSNQPQHFGDGTRLSIL.

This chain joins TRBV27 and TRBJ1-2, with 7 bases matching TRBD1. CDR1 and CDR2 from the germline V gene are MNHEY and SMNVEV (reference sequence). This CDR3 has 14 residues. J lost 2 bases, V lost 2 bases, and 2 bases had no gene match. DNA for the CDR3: TGTGCCAGCAGTTTACAGGGGGGAAACTATGGCTACACCTTC. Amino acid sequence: CASSLQGGNYGYTF.

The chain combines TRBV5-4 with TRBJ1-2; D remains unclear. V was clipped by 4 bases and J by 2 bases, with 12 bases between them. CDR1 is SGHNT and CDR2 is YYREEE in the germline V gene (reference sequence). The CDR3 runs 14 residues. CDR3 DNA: TGTGCCAGCAGCGCGAAGACTCCCAACTATGGCTACACCTTC. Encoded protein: CASSAKTPNYGYTF.

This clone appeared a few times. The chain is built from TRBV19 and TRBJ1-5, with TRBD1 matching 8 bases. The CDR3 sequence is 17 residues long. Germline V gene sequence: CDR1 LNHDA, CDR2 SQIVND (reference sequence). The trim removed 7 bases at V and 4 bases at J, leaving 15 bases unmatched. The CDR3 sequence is CASTLIPGTGPNQPQHF. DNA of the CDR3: TGTGCCAGTACCCTAATTCCCGGGACAGGACCAAATCAGCCCCAGCATTTT.

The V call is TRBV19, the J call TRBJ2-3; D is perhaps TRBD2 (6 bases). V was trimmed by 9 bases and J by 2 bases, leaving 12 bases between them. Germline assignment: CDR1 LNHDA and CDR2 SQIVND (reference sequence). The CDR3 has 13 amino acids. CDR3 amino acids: CASSSESTDTQYF. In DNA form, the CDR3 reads TGTGCCAGCTCTAGCGAATCCACAGATACGCAGTATTTT.

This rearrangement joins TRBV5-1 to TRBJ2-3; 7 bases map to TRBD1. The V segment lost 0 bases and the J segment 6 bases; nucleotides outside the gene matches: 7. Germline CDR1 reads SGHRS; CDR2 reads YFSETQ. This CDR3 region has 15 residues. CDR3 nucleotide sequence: TGCGCCAGCAGCTTGGGACCGACAGGGAGCGATACGCAGTATTTT. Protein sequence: CASSLGPTGSDTQYF.

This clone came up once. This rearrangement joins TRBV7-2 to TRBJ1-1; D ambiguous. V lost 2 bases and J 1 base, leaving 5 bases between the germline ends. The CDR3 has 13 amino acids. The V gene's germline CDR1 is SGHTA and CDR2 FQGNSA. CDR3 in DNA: TGTGCCAGCAGCTTAAACAAGAACACTGAAGCTTTCTTT. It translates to CASSLNKNTEAFF.

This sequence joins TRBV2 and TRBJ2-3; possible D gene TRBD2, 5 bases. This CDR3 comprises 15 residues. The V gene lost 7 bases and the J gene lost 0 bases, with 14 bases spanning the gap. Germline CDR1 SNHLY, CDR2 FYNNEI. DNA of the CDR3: TGTGCCAGCATCAAGAGCGGACGGAGCACAGATACGCAGTATTTT. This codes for CASIKSGRSTDTQYF.

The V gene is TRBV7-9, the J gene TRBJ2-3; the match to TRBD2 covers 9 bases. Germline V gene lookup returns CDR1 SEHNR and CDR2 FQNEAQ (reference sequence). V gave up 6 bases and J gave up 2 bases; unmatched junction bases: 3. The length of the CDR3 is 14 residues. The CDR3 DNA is TGTGCCAGCAGTCAGCGGGGGGTCACAGATACGCAGTATTTT. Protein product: CASSQRGVTDTQYF.

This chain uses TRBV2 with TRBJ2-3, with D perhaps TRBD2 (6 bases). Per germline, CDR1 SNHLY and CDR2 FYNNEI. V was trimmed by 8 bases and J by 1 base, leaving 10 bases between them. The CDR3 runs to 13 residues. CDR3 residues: CASGGARTDTQYF. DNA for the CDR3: TGTGCCAGCGGAGGGGCCCGCACAGATACGCAGTATTTT.

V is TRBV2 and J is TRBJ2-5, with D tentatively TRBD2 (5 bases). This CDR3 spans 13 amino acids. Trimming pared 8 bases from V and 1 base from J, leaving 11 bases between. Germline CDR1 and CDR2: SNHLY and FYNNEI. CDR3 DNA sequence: TGTGCCAGCGCCAGAGGACTCCAAGAGACCCAGTACTTC. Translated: CASARGLQETQYF.

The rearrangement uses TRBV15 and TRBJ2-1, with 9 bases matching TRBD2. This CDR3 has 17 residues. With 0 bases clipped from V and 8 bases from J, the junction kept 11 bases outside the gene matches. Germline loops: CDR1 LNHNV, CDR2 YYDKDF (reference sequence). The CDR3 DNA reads TGTGCCACCAGCAGAGATATCGGCGCGGGAGGGATATATGAGCAGTTCTTC. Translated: CATSRDIGAGGIYEQFF.

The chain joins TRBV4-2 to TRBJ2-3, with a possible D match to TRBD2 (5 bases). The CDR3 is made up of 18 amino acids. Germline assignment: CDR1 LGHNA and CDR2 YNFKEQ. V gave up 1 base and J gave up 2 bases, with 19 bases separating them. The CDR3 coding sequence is TGTGCCAGCAGCCAAGGTGAGACTACTCCGCCTCTCACAGATACGCAGTATTTT. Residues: CASSQGETTPPLTDTQYF.

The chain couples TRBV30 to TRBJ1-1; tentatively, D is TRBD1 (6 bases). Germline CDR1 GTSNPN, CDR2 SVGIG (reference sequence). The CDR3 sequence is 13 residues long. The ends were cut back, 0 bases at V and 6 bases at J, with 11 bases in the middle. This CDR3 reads CAWSVQGEAEAFF. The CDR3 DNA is TGTGCCTGGAGTGTACAGGGCGAGGCTGAAGCTTTCTTT.

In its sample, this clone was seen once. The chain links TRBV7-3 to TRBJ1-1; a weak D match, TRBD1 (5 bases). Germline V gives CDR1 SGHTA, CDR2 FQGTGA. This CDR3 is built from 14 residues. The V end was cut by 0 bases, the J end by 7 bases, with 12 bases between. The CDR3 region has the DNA TGTGCCAGCAGCTTAACAGGGCAGGGCTTTGAAGCTTTCTTT. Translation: CASSLTGQGFEAFF.

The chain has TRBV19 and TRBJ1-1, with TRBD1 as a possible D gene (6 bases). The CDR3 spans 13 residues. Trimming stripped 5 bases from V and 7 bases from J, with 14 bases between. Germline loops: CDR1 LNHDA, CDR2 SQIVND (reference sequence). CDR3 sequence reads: CASSWGPALEAFF. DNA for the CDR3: TGTGCCAGTAGTTGGGGGCCAGCCCTTGAAGCTTTCTTT.

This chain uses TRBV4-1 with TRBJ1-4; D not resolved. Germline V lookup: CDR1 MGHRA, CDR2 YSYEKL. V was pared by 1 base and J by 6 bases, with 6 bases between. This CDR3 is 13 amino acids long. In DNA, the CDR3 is TGCGCCAGCAGCCAAGGGACTTATGAAAAACTGTTTTTT. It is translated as CASSQGTYEKLFF.

CDR3 in DNA: TGTGCCAGCACGGACAATAGCAATCAGCCCCAGCATTTT. Protein: CASTDNSNQPQHF. This rearrangement joins TRBV19 to TRBJ1-5, with a possible D match to TRBD1 (5 bases). CDR1 and CDR2 from the germline V gene are LNHDA and SQIVND (reference sequence). CDR3 length: 13 residues. Trimming shortened V by 9 bases and J by 0 bases, and 9 bases separated the two germline ends.

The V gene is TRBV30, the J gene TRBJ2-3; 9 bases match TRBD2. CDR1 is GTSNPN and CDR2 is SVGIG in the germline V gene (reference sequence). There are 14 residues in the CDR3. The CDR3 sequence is CALSSSGEPDTQYF. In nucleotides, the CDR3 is TGTGCGTTATCTTCTAGCGGGGAGCCAGATACGCAGTATTTT.

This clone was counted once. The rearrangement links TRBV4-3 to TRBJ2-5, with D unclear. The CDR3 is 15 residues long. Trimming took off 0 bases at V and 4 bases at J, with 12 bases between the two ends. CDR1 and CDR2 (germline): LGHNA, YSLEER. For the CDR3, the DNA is TGCGCCAGCAGCCAAGATGCCACACCCACAGAGACCCAGTACTTC. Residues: CASSQDATPTETQYF.

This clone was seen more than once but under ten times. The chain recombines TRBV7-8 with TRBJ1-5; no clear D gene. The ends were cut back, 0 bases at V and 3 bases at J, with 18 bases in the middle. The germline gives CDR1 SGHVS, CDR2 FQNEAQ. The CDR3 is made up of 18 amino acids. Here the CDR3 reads CASSLARARSNLNQPQHF. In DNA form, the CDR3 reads TGTGCCAGCAGCTTAGCGAGGGCACGGTCCAACCTCAATCAGCCCCAGCATTTT.

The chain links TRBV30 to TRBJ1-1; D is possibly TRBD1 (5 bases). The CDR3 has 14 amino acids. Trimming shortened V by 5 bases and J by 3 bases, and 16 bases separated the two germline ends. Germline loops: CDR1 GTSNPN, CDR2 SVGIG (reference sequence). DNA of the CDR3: TGTGCCTGGGATCCAGGGTTGGTGGACACTGAAGCTTTCTTT. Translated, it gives CAWDPGLVDTEAFF. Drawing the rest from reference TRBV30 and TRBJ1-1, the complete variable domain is SQTIHQWPATLVQPVGSPLSLECTVEGTSNPNLYWYRQAAGRGLQLLFYSVGIGQISSEVPQNLSASRPQDRQFILSSKKLLLSDSGFYLCAWDPGLVDTEAFFGQGTRLTVV.

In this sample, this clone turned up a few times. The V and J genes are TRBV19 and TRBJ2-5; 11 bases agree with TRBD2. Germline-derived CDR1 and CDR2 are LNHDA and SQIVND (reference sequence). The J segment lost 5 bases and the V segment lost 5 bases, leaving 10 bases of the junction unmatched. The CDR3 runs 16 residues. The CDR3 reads CASSWATSGTWETQYF. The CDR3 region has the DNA TGTGCCAGTAGTTGGGCGACTAGCGGGACCTGGGAGACCCAGTACTTC.

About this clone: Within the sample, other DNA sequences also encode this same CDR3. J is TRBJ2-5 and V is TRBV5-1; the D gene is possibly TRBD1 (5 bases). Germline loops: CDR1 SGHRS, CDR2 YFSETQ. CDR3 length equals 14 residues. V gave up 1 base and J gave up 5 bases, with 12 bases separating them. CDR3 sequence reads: CASSLQGARETQYF. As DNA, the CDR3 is TGCGCCAGCAGCTTGCAAGGGGCGCGGGAGACCCAGTACTTC.

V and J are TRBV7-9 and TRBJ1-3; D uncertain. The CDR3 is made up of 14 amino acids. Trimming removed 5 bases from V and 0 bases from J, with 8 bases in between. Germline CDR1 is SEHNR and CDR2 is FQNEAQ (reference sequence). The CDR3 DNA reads TGTGCCAGCAGCCCGGGATCCTCTGGAAACACCATATATTTT. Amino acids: CASSPGSSGNTIYF.

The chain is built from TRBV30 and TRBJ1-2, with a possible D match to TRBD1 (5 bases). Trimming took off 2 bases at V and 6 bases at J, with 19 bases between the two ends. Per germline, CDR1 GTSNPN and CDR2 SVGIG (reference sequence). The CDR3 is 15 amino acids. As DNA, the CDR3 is TGTGCCTGGAGTCTCCGTGGAGGGGTATTGAATGGCTACACCTTC. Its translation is CAWSLRGGVLNGYTF.

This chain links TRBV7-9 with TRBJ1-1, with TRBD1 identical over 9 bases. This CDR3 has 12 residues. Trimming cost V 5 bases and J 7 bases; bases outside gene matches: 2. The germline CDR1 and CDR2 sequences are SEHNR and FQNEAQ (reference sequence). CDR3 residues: CASSADRGEAFF. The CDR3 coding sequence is TGTGCCAGCAGCGCGGACAGGGGTGAAGCTTTCTTT. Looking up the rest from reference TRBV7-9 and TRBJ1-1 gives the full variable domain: DTGVSQNPRHKITKRGQNVTFRCDPISEHNRLYWYRQTLGQGPEFLTYFQNEAQLEKSRLLSDRFSAERPKGSFSTLEIQRTEQGDSAMYLCASSADRGEAFFGQGTRLTVV.

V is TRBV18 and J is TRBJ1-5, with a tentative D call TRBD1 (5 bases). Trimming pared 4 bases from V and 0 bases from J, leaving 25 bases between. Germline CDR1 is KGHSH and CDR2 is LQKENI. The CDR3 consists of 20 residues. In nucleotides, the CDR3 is TGTGCCAGCTCACTACGCACCCCCTTAACAGGAACTATTAGCAATCAGCCCCAGCATTTT. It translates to CASSLRTPLTGTISNQPQHF.

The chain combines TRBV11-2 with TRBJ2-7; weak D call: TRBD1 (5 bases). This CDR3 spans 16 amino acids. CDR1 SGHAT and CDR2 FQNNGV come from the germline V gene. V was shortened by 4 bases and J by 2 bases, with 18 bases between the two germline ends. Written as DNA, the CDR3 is TGTGCCAGCAGCTACAATCCAGGGATTCCCCCCTACGAGCAGTACTTC. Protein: CASSYNPGIPPYEQYF.